Below are 6 T cell receptor beta chains sequenced from a single sample in a study of cytomegalovirus exposure and HLA in healthy donors. In the PCR, 60 Vbeta and 13 Jbeta primers were used. Assay used: immunoSEQ multiplex PCR; TCRdb lists only in-frame clones, some missing. The sample holds approximately 200,000 clones, 79% seen once. The sample comprised PBMCs. The source is a girl aged 10-17 years in good health and CMV-seropositive.

V is TRBV13 and J is TRBJ2-7; TRBD1 might be the D (5 bases). Germline V gene sequence: CDR1 PRHDT, CDR2 FYEKMQ (reference sequence). The CDR3 has 16 amino acids. V lost 3 bases to trimming and J lost 3 bases, with 18 bases between them. The chain's CDR3 is CASSLGRAGLDYEQYF. The CDR3 bases are TGTGCCAGCAGCTTGGGTCGGGCAGGGCTGGACTACGAGCAGTACTTC.

This clone was seen more than once but under ten times. The chain carries TRBV27 and TRBJ2-7, with D possibly TRBD2 on 6 matching bases. V lost 0 bases and J lost 5, with 17 bases in between. Germline assignment: CDR1 MNHEY and CDR2 SMNVEV (reference sequence). The CDR3 totals 16 residues. The CDR3 is CASSLSWDWGFNEQYF. DNA of the CDR3: TGTGCCAGCAGTTTATCGTGGGACTGGGGGTTTAACGAGCAGTACTTC.

This rearrangement joins TRBV7-9 to TRBJ2-1, with 16 nucleotides matching TRBD2. CDR1 is SEHNR and CDR2 is FQNEAQ in the germline V gene (reference sequence). V lost 4 bases and J lost 0; bases outside the gene matches: 6. This CDR3 comprises 19 residues. As DNA, the CDR3 is TGTGCCAGCAGCTCTACGGGACTAGCGGGGGGGAGCTCCTACAATGAGCAGTTCTTC. It encodes CASSSTGLAGGSSYNEQFF.

The chain recombines TRBV4-3 with TRBJ2-3; the D gene is possibly TRBD1 (6 bases). Trimming took 3 bases from V and 4 from J, leaving 8 bases between them. In germline, CDR1 is LGHNA, CDR2 YSLEER. The CDR3 covers 13 residues. CDR3 region: CASSHPGADTQYF. DNA for the CDR3: TGCGCCAGCAGCCACCCAGGGGCAGATACGCAGTATTTT.

This clone was picked up one time. The chain has TRBV20-1 and TRBJ2-1; the match to TRBD1 covers 12 bases. V shed 6 bases and J 14 bases; nucleotides not matched to a gene: 5. The CDR3 runs to 11 residues. In germline, CDR1 is DFQATT, CDR2 SNEGSKA (reference sequence). The CDR3 DNA sequence: TGCAGTGCACCGGGGACAGGGGGCGAGTTCTTC. The encoded protein is CSAPGTGGEFF.

The rearrangement joins TRBV9 to TRBJ1-4, with TRBD1 matching over 10 bases. Germline assignment: CDR1 SGDLS and CDR2 YYNGEE. The CDR3 is 15 residues long. Germline trimming cut 3 bases from V and 4 bases from J; bases unmatched to any gene: 3. CDR3 loop: CASSARTGGNEKLFF. Written as DNA, the CDR3 is TGTGCCAGCAGCGCACGGACAGGGGGTAATGAAAAACTGTTTTTT.